The clone carrying this T cell receptor beta chain was seen a handful of times. No antigen is known for it. Germline CDR1 and CDR2: LNHDA and SQIVND (reference sequence). Germline trimming cut 3 bases from V and 0 bases from J; bases unmatched to any gene: 12. The CDR3 consists of 19 residues. These data are taken from a study of cytomegalovirus exposure and HLA in healthy donors. Overall study findings and caveats: From TCR beta sequences, most subjects' HLA-A and HLA-B alleles were reportedly predicted accurately.

In the PCR, 60 Vbeta and 13 Jbeta primers were used. Authors' processing steps: The count from a later analysis was about 80 million unique TCR beta chains, about 10 million of them shared. TCRdb keeps only in-frame clones here, not all; method: immunoSEQ multiplex PCR. V, J and clone size were drawn from that table, and D and trimming were deduced from the DNA. The data show around 140,000 clones, 8.9% seen once. The sequence derives from a woman between 40 and 55 years old in good health and CMV-seropositive. This chain uses TRBV19 with TRBJ2-1, with 9 bases identical to TRBD1. The sequenced sample consisted of PBMCs. CDR3 residues: CASSIPDRGRISSYNEQFF. The CDR3 DNA sequence: TGTGCCAGTAGTATCCCGGACAGGGGTCGTATTAGCTCCTACAATGAGCAGTTCTTC.